This T cell receptor (beta chain) derives from a study of blood T cell repertoires in COVID-19. Across the study: Sites in the United States, Italy and Spain provided acute and convalescent COVID-19 samples. T cells, B-cell-depleted T cells, or PBMCs provided the cDNA or gDNA that served as material.

Clones were sequenced by immunoSEQ multiplex PCR, and TCRdb holds only the in-frame ones, with some missing. The top ten hold roughly 1.6% of the sample, which has about 260,000 clones, about 87% seen once. CDR3 size: 16 residues. Germline V gene lookup returns CDR1 SGHTA and CDR2 FQGNSA. V lost 5 bases, J lost 2 bases, and 6 bases stayed unmatched. This chain uses TRBV7-2 with TRBJ1-5; 10 bases align to TRBD1. Input material: peripheral blood. The clonotype originates from a woman in her thirties or forties who had recovered from COVID-19. The CDR3: CASSLGGTGGNQPQHF. CDR3 coding DNA: TGTGCCAGCAGCCTGGGGGGGACAGGGGGCAATCAGCCCCAGCATTTT.